The next 2 T cell receptor beta chains were all read from a single sample in a study of blood T cell repertoires in COVID-19. Some clones are missing from TCRdb's copy, which holds only in-frame ones; the method was immunoSEQ multiplex PCR. The table shows about 190,000 clones, with more than 75% occurring only once. Sequencing was carried out using PBMCs or T cells enriched from blood (not recorded which). The source of these receptors is a woman in her forties or fifties with acute COVID-19.

The gene calls are TRBV5-1 and TRBJ2-5; D perhaps matches TRBD2 (7 bases). V was clipped by 0 bases and J by 5 bases, with 14 bases between them. Germline CDR1 reads SGHRS; CDR2 reads YFSETQ. The CDR3 runs to 15 residues. As DNA, the CDR3 is TGCGCCAGCAGCTTGGCCGGGGGGCGCGTGGAGACCCAGTACTTC. Protein: CASSLAGGRVETQYF.

This clone was seen a few times. The V gene is TRBV28, the J gene TRBJ2-7, with 9 bases lining up with TRBD1. V was pared by 10 bases and J by 8 bases, with 12 bases of the junction left unmatched. Germline V gene data show CDR1 as MDHEN and CDR2 as SYDVKM. There are 13 residues in the CDR3. The CDR3 loop is CATEPTQGAQQYV. CDR3 DNA sequence: TGTGCCACCGAACCAACACAGGGGGCACAGCAGTACGTC.